Presented here are 16 T cell receptor beta chains from one specimen sequenced in a study of identical twins. Using its own MiXCR run on the 5' RACE reads, TCRdb lists one record per CDR3 protein. The sample consists of hundreds of thousands of distinct CDR3 sequences, 8.5% to 9.5% of them appearing once. The sample also formed part of further work on yellow fever vaccine responses in identical twins.

The sequencing input was PBMCs. The receptor source for this set is a woman younger than 35 in good health.

This clonotype was seen many times. CDR3 sequence: CSASRDIYNEQFF. The DNA of the CDR3 is TGCAGTGCTAGCCGGGACATCTACAATGAGCAGTTCTTC. The chain has TRBV20-1 and TRBJ2-1, with TRBD1 as a possible D gene (6 bases). V was shortened by 3 bases and J by 3 bases, with 9 bases between the two germline ends. The germline CDR1 and CDR2 sequences are DFQATT and SNEGSKA (reference sequence). This CDR3 spans 13 amino acids.

This clonotype was detected ten times or more. The chain couples TRBV29-1 to TRBJ2-3; TRBD1 might be the D (6 bases). With 3 bases removed from V and 1 base from J, the gap between germline ends came to 11 bases. The CDR3 contains 14 residues. Looked up from germline, CDR1 is SQVTM and CDR2 is ANQGSEA. Here the CDR3 DNA reads TGCAGCGTTGAGGGGGCCACCCGCACAGATACGCAGTATTTT. Translating it yields CSVEGATRTDTQYF.

The rearrangement joins TRBV5-1 to TRBJ1-1, with D unclear. Deletions cut 4 bases from V and 0 bases from J, with 16 bases between. The CDR3 runs 16 residues. The germline V gene encodes CDR1 SGHRS and CDR2 YFSETQ. CDR3 sequence reads: CASSRWPTVMNTEAFF. In DNA, the CDR3 is TGCGCCAGCAGCCGATGGCCAACAGTCATGAACACTGAAGCTTTCTTT.

This clonotype was observed a handful of times. The V call is TRBV15, the J call TRBJ2-1, with 7 positions matching TRBD2. The germline V gene encodes CDR1 LNHNV and CDR2 YYDKDF (reference sequence). V shed 7 bases, J shed 8 bases, and the junction held 11 bases outside the gene matches. The CDR3 length is 14 residues. The CDR3 sequence is CATTRGSVWDEQFF. The CDR3 DNA follows: TGTGCCACCACACGCGGGAGTGTTTGGGATGAGCAGTTCTTC.

The rearrangement uses TRBV12-3 or TRBV12-4 and TRBJ2-1; D unresolved. Trimming removed 2 bases from V and 10 bases from J, with 6 bases in between. CDR3 length: 11 amino acids. The CDR3 nucleotides are TGTGCCAGCAGTTTATCTCCGGAGCAGTTCTTC. Its translation is CASSLSPEQFF.

This clonotype was counted between two and nine times. This rearrangement joins TRBV20-1 to TRBJ1-5; D is unclear. V was pared by 0 bases and J by 1 base, with 7 bases between. This CDR3 contains 14 residues. Germline assignment: CDR1 DFQATT and CDR2 SNEGSKA (reference sequence). DNA for the CDR3: TGCAGTGCTAGAGAAGGTATAAGCAATCAGCCCCAGCATTTT. This gives the protein CSAREGISNQPQHF.

The chain carries TRBV25-1 and TRBJ2-6, with D perhaps assigned TRBD1 or TRBD2 (6 bases each). V gave up 2 bases and J gave up 4 bases, with 9 bases separating them. The germline V gene encodes CDR1 MGHDK and CDR2 SYGVNS. CDR3 length: 15 residues. The CDR3, as DNA: TGTGCCAGCAGTGAAGGGGGGCGGGGGGCCAACGTCCTGACTTTC. Translated: CASSEGGRGANVLTF.

This clonotype has at least ten counts. The chain combines TRBV28 with TRBJ1-2, with D hard to call. V gave up 4 bases and J gave up 6 bases, with 3 bases separating them. CDR3 length: 10 residues. Germline V gene data show CDR1 as MDHEN and CDR2 as SYDVKM. The CDR3 nucleotides read TGTGCCAGCAGTTATAATGGCTACACCTTC. This sequence encodes CASSYNGYTF.

This clonotype was found many times. V is TRBV12-3 or TRBV12-4 and J is TRBJ1-2; 7 bases fit TRBD1. The CDR3 loop spans 15 amino acids. Germline trimming cut 8 bases from V and 3 bases from J; bases unmatched to any gene: 12. The CDR3 protein is CASQTGSRGDYGYTF. In DNA form, the CDR3 reads TGTGCCAGCCAGACAGGGAGCAGGGGGGACTATGGCTACACCTTC.

In regard to this clonotype: Just one base apart from a much larger clone, this may be a read error. The chain employs TRBV14 and TRBJ2-5, with unresolved D. CDR1 SGHDN and CDR2 FVKESK come from the germline V gene. CDR3 length: 13 residues. For the CDR3, the DNA is TGTGCCAACAGCCAAGATACATTCGAGACCCAGTACTTC. Its translation is CANSQDTFETQYF.

This rearrangement joins TRBV5-1 to TRBJ2-3, with 8 nucleotides matching TRBD2. Germline V CDR1 and CDR2: SGHRS, YFSETQ. This CDR3 has 15 residues. The ends lost 3 bases at V and 4 bases at J; junction bases unmatched: 7. CDR3 coding DNA: TGCGCCAGCAGCTATCGGGGGGGCGTTTCAGATACGCAGTATTTT. Protein product: CASSYRGGVSDTQYF.

This clonotype was seen a few times. V and J are TRBV15 and TRBJ2-5; D possibly matches TRBD1 or TRBD2 (7 bases each). CDR1 and CDR2 (germline): LNHNV, YYDKDF (reference sequence). The CDR3 runs to 16 residues. V was trimmed by 3 bases and J by 6 bases, leaving 20 bases between them. The CDR3 bases are TGTGCCACCAGCAGTCCCCAGGGGGGGGATGCGCAGACCCAGTACTTC. Translated, it gives CATSSPQGGDAQTQYF. The full variable domain, in which reference TRBV15 and TRBJ2-5 provide the parts outside the CDR3, is DAMVIQNPRYQVTQFGKPVTLSCSQTLNHNVMYWYQQKSSQAPKLLFHYYDKDFNNEADTPDNFQSRRPNTSFCFLDIRSPGLGDTAMYLCATSSPQGGDAQTQYFGPGTRLLVL.

This clonotype was picked up a small number of times. The chain employs TRBV12-3 or TRBV12-4 and TRBJ2-1, with D tentatively TRBD2 (5 bases). V lost 5 bases, J lost 4 bases, and 15 bases lay in between. The CDR3 is 15 residues long. Here the CDR3 DNA reads TGTGCCAGCAGTCCGCGGGCGGACCAATACAATGAGCAGTTCTTC. It specifies CASSPRADQYNEQFF.

The table lists this clonotype with many counts. The chain links TRBV12-3 or TRBV12-4 to TRBJ2-5; maybe TRBD2 (6 bases). V was pared by 3 bases and J by 2 bases, with 10 bases between. This CDR3 contains 14 residues. CDR3 residues: CASSFGGRQETQYF. CDR3 nucleotides: TGTGCCAGCAGTTTCGGGGGACGACAAGAGACCCAGTACTTC.

V and J are TRBV6-5 and TRBJ1-1; possible D gene TRBD1, 6 bases. The V gene lost 0 bases and the J gene lost 11 bases, with 10 bases spanning the gap. The CDR3 has 12 amino acids. Germline-derived CDR1 and CDR2 are MNHEY and SVGAGI. The DNA for the CDR3 is TGTGCCAGCAGTTACTCAGGGGGTAGCGCTTTCTTT. Translation: CASSYSGGSAFF.

There are many counts of this clonotype. CDR3 protein: CSANRDLGTEAFF. For the CDR3, the DNA is TGCAGTGCAAACAGGGATCTCGGCACTGAAGCTTTCTTT. The chain links TRBV20-1 to TRBJ1-1, with D maybe TRBD1 (6 bases). Trimming stripped 6 bases from V and 4 bases from J, with 15 bases between. The germline CDR1 and CDR2 sequences are DFQATT and SNEGSKA (reference sequence). The CDR3 totals 13 residues.